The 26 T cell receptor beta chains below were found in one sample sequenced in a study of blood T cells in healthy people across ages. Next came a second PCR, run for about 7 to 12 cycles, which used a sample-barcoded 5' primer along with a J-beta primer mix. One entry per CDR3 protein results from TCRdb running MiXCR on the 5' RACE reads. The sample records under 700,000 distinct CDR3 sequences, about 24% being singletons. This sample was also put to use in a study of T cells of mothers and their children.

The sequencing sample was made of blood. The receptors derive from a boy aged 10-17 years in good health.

This CDR3 reads CASKKEGHRRGSEQYF. CDR3 sequence (DNA): TGTGCCAGCAAAAAAGAAGGGCACCGGCGGGGATCCGAGCAGTACTTC. V usage is TRBV27 and J usage is TRBJ2-7; D is perhaps TRBD2 (6 bases). In germline, CDR1 is MNHEY, CDR2 SMNVEV (reference sequence). V was cut by 7 bases and J by 6 bases, with 25 bases left in between. The CDR3 contains 16 residues.

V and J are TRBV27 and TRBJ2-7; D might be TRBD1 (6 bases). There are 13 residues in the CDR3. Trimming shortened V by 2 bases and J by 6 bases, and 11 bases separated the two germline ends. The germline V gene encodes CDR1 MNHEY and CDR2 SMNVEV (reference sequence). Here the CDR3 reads CASSLGGHTEQYF. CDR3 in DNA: TGTGCCAGCAGTTTAGGGGGACACACCGAGCAGTACTTC.

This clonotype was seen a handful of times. The CDR3 coding sequence is TGTGCCAGCAGCCAAGATACACAGGGAAAGACCCAGTACTTC. Residues: CASSQDTQGKTQYF. The rearrangement links TRBV3-1 to TRBJ2-5, with D possibly matching TRBD1 (6 bases). Germline CDR1 LGHDT, CDR2 YNNKEL (reference sequence). The CDR3 consists of 14 residues. Deletions cut 0 bases from V and 6 bases from J, with 11 bases between.

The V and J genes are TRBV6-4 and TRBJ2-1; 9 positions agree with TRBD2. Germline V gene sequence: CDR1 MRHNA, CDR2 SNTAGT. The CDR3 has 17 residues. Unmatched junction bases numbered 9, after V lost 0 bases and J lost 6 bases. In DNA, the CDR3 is TGTGCCAGCAGTGACTCGGCTAGGGGACTAGCCTTCAATGAGCAGTTCTTC. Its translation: CASSDSARGLAFNEQFF.

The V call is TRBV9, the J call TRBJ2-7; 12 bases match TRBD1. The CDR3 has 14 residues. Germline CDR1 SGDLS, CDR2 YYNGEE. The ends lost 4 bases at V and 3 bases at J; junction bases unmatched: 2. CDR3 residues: CASSWDRGLYEQYF. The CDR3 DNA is TGTGCCAGCAGCTGGGACAGGGGGCTCTACGAGCAGTACTTC. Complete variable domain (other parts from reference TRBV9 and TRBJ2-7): DSGVTQTPKHLITATGQRVTLRCSPRSGDLSVYWYQQSLDQGLQFLIQYYNGEERAKGNILERFSAQQFPDLHSELNLSSLELGDSALYFCASSWDRGLYEQYFGPGTRLTVT.

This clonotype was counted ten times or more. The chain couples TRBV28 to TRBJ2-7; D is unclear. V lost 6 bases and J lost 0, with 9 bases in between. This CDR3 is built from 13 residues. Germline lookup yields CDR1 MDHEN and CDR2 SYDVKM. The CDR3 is CASSRTSSYEQYF. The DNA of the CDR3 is TGTGCCAGCAGCCGGACCAGCTCCTACGAGCAGTACTTC.

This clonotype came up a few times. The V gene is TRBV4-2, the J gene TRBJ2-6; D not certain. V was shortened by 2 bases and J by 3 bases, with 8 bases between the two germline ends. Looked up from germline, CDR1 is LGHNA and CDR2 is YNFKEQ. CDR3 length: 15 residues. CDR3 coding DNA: TGTGCCAGCAGCCAATTAGCAGATGGGGCCAACGTCCTGACTTTC. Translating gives CASSQLADGANVLTF.

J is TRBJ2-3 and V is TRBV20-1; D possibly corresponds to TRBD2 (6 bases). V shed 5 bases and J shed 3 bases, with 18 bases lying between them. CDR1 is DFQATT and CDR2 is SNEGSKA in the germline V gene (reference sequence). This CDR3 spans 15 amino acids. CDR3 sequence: CSALSGARATDTQYF. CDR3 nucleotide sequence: TGCAGTGCTCTCTCGGGAGCTCGAGCAACAGATACGCAGTATTTT.

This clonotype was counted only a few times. In DNA form, the CDR3 reads TGCAGTGCTAGAGGCGGAGAGGGCACAGATACGCAGTATTTT. Protein product: CSARGGEGTDTQYF. The genes are TRBV20-1 and TRBJ2-3; no firm D call. The CDR3 spans 14 residues. Germline V gene data show CDR1 as DFQATT and CDR2 as SNEGSKA (reference sequence). V lost 1 base to trimming and J lost 1 base, with 9 bases between them.

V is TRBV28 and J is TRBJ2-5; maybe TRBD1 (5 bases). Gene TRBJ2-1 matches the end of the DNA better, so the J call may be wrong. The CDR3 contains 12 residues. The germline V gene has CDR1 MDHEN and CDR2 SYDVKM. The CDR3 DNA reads TGTGCCAGCAGTTTAGAACAGGTCGTGCAGTTCTTC. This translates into CASSLEQVVQFF.

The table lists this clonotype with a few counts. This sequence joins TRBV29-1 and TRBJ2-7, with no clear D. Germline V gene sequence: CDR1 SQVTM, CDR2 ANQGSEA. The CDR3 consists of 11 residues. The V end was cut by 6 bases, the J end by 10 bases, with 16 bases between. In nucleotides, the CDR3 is TGCAGCGTGATAGTTTCCAGGTATCAGTACTTC. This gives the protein CSVIVSRYQYF.

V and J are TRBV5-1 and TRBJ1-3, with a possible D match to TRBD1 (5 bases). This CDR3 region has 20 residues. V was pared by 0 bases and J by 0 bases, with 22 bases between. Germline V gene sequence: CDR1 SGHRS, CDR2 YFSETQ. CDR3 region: CASSLGGSGWRASSGNTIYF. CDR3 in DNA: TGCGCCAGCAGCTTGGGAGGTTCAGGGTGGCGAGCTAGCTCTGGAAACACCATATATTTT.

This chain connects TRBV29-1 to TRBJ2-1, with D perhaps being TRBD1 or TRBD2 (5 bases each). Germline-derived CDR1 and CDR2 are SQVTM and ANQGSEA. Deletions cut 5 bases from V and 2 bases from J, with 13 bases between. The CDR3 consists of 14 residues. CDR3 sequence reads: CSVLPGLAYNEQFF. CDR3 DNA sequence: TGCAGCGTTCTACCGGGGCTAGCCTACAATGAGCAGTTCTTC.

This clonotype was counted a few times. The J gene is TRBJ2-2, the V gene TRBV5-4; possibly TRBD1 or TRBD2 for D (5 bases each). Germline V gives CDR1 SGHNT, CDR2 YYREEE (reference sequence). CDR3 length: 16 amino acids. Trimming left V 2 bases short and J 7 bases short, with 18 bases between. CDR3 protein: CASSFSGRAGGGELFF. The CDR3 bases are TGTGCCAGCAGCTTCTCAGGCAGGGCCGGAGGCGGGGAGCTGTTTTTT.

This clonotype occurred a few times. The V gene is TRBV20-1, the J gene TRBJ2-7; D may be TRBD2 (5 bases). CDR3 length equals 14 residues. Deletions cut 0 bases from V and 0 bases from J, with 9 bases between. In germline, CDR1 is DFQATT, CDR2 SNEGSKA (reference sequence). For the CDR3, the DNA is TGCAGTGCTAGAGATCCGGGGTTCTCCTACGAGCAGTACTTC. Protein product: CSARDPGFSYEQYF.

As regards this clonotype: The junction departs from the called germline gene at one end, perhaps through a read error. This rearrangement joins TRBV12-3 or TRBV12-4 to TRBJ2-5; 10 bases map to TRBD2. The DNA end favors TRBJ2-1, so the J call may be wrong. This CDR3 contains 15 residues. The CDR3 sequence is CASSPSGSGDNEQFF. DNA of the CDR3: TGTGCCAGCAGTCCTAGCGGGAGTGGCGACAACGAGCAGTTCTTC.

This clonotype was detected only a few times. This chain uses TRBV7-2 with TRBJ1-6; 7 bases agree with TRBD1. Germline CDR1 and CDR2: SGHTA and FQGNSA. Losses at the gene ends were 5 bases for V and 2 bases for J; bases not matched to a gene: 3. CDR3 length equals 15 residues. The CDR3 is CASSLQGAYNSPLHF. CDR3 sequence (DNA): TGTGCCAGCAGCCTCCAGGGGGCCTATAATTCACCCCTCCACTTT.

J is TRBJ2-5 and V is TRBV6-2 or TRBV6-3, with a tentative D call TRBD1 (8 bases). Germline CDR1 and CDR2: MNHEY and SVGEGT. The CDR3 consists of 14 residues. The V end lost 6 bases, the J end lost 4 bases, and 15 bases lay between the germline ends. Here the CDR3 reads CASRSGTGVETQYF. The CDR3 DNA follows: TGTGCCAGCAGAAGCGGGACAGGTGTAGAGACCCAGTACTTC.

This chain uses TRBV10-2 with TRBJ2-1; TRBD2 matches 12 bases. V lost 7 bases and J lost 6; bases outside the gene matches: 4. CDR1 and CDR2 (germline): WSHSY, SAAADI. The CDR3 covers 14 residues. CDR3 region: CASTSGRALNEQFF. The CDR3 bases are TGCGCCAGCACTAGCGGGAGGGCCCTCAATGAGCAGTTCTTC.

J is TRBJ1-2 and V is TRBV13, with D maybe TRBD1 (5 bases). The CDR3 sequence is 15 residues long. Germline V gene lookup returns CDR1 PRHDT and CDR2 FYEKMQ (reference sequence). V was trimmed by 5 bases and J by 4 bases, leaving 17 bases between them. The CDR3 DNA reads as TGTGCCAGCAGCCTCCTTGGGGGACCGGGCTATGGCTACACCTTC. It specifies CASSLLGGPGYGYTF.

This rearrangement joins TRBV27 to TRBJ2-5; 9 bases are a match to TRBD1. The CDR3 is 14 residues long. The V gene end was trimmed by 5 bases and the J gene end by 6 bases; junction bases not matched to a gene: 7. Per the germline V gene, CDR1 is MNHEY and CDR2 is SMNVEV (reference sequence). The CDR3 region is CASSTTGGWKTQYF. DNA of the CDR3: TGTGCCAGCAGTACGACAGGGGGTTGGAAGACCCAGTACTTC.

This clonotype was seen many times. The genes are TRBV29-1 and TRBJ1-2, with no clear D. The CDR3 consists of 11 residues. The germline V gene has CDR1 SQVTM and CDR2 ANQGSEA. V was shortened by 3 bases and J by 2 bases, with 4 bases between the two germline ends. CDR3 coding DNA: TGCAGCGTTGACGGGAACTATGGCTACACCTTC. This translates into CSVDGNYGYTF. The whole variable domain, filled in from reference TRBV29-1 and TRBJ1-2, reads SAVISQKPSRDICQRGTSLTIQCQVDSQVTMMFWYRQQPGQSLTLIATANQGSEATYESGFVIDKFPISRPNLTFSTLTVSNMSPEDSSIYLCSVDGNYGYTFGSGTRLTVV.

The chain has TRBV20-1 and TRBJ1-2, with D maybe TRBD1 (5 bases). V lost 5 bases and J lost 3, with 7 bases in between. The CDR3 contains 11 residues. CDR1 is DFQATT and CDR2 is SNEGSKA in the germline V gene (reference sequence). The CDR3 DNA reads TGCAGTGCTGGGGACTACTATGGCTACACCTTC. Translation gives CSAGDYYGYTF.

CDR3 nucleotides: TGCAGTGCTAGGTTCGGGGACCGGGATAATTCACCCCTCCACTTT. Protein product: CSARFGDRDNSPLHF. This chain links TRBV20-1 with TRBJ1-6; D is possibly TRBD1 (5 bases). CDR3 length: 15 residues. V lost 3 bases and J lost 5, with 14 bases in between. Germline values: CDR1 DFQATT, CDR2 SNEGSKA (reference sequence).

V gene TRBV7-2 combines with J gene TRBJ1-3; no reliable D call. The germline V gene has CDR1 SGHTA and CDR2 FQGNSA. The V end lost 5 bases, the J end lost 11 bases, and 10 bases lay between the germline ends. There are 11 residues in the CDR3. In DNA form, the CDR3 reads TGTGCCAGCAGCCCAGCCACCGCCATATATTTT. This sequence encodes CASSPATAIYF.

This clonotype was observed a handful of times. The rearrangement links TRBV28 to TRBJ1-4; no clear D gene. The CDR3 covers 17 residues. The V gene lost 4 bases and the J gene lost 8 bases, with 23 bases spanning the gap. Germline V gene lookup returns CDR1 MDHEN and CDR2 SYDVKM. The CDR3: CASSSEGAGGYGEKLFF. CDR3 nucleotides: TGTGCCAGCAGTTCGGAGGGCGCGGGCGGTTATGGAGAAAAACTGTTTTTT.